This T cell receptor beta chain was captured in a study of PD-L1 blockade in urothelial cancer. Study context: The patients had undergone anywhere from 0 to 3 prior chemotherapy regimens.

Turning to this clone: Its antigen is unidentified.

Study-wide results and caveats: Better survival was predicted by below-median pretreatment blood TCR clonality.

Sequencing used immunoSEQ multiplex PCR; TCRdb keeps in-frame clones, though not all of them. The sample yields about 30,000 clones, about 90% seen once. Germline V gives CDR1 SGHRS, CDR2 YFSETQ. Trimming pared 4 bases from V and 1 base from J, leaving 3 bases between. This CDR3 is 11 amino acids long. The chain couples TRBV5-1 to TRBJ2-7; D gene ambiguous. The material sequenced was PBMCs, taken around atezolizumab (anti-PD-L1) treatment. The receptor comes from a man in his fifties with urothelial cancer. Written as DNA, the CDR3 is TGCGCCAGCAGCGCGTCCTACGAGCAGTACTTC. Encoded protein: CASSASYEQYF.